This TCR beta chain was sequenced for a study of neoadjuvant anti-PD-1 for oral cavity cancer. Patients had HPV-negative, locally advanced oral cavity squamous cell carcinoma. Generated by immunoSEQ multiplex PCR, the TCRdb table keeps only in-frame clones and is missing some. The sample includes more than 9,500 clones, around 60% of them seen just once. Germline CDR1 SGHVS, CDR2 FQNEAQ. V was shortened by 5 bases and J by 5 bases, with 22 bases between the two germline ends. The CDR3 sequence is 16 residues long. This receptor was obtained from a person between 35 and 79 years old with oral cavity squamous cell carcinoma. This chain links TRBV7-8 with TRBJ2-7, with D perhaps matching TRBD1 or TRBD2 (5 bases each). Sequenced here: tumor tissue, sampled before nivolumab (anti-PD-1) treatment. The CDR3 loop reads CASSPAGTSYQNEQYF. The CDR3 nucleotides are TGTGCCAGCAGCCCTGCTGGGACGAGTTATCAGAACGAGCAGTACTTC.